A selection of T cell receptor beta chains follows, all from one sample in a study of metastatic and nonmetastatic thyroid tumors. TCRdb re-analyzed the PCR reads using MiXCR. The top ten clones hold roughly 13% of a sample with roughly 70,000 clones, more than 15% of them seen once. Sequenced: blood. The receptors here all came from a female donor with papillary thyroid cancer or a benign thyroid nodule (not recorded which). Some clones in this sample may be carry-over from other donors' samples. Both conserved end residues are part of each CDR3. A D gene is named only where the DNA matches it firmly. Clone size appears in some rows only: once, few, many, or a class for an expanded clone.

d_call j_call clone_size v_call cdr3_nt cdr3_aa
TRBD1 TRBJ1-1 few TRBV20-1 TGCAGTGCCAAGGGGCAGGGGGGGACTGAAGCTTTCTTT CSAKGQGGTEAFF
TRBD2 TRBJ2-2 . TRBV5-1 TGCGCCAACAGCAAACCCCCAGCGGGAGTTAACAACACCGGGGAGCTGTTTTTT CANSKPPAGVNNTGELFF
. TRBJ2-2 many TRBV5-1 TGCGCCAGCAGCGCCTCCGGACAGCGGAACACCGGGGAGCTGTTTTTT CASSASGQRNTGELFF
. TRBJ1-1 few TRBV12-3/TRBV12-4 TGTGCCAGCAGCGTCGGGAGGGGAGCTTTCTTT CASSVGRGAFF
. TRBJ2-7 many TRBV7-3 TGTGCCAGCAGCCAACCCCGGGCGGAGCAGTACTTC CASSQPRAEQYF
TRBD2 TRBJ2-5 . TRBV20-1 TGCAGTGTCCCGGGAGGTGGACAAGATACCCAGTACTTC CSVPGGGQDTQYF
. TRBJ1-4 many TRBV11-2 TGTGCCAGCAGCTTGTCTACAACTAATGAAAAACTGTTTTTT CASSLSTTNEKLFF
. TRBJ2-1 few TRBV6-1 TGTGCCAGCAGCGAGGAGGGAGCGTTCATGGATGAGCAGTTCTTC CASSEEGAFMDEQFF
TRBD1 TRBJ2-3 many TRBV12-3/TRBV12-4 TGTGCCAGCAGTTGGACAGGGCCAGATACGCAGTATTTT CASSWTGPDTQYF
TRBD1 TRBJ1-6 many TRBV6-1 TGTGCCAGCAGTGTCCGGACAGGGACGGGTTCACCCCTCCACTTT CASSVRTGTGSPLHF
. TRBJ1-2 many TRBV28 TGTGCCAGCAGTAAGCTTCTGGAGATCAACCGGCACTATGGCTACACCTTC CASSKLLEINRHYGYTF
. TRBJ1-2 many TRBV30 TGTGCCTGGAGTCATCGTTTGGGACATACTAACTATGGCTACACCTTC CAWSHRLGHTNYGYTF
. TRBJ2-1 . TRBV24-1 TGTGCCACCAGTGACTTTAGGACCTACAATGAGCAGTTCTTC CATSDFRTYNEQFF
. TRBJ1-1 many TRBV19 TGTGCCAGTAGTTTGGCTTTATCAGCGAACACTGAAGCTTTCTTT CASSLALSANTEAFF
TRBD1 TRBJ2-3 . TRBV24-1 TGTGCCACCAGTGCTAGGGACAGGGGTACAGATACGCAGTATTTT CATSARDRGTDTQYF
TRBD1 TRBJ2-7 many TRBV6-5 TGTGCCAGCACTACCACTCCAGGGGGCTTCCCCTTTATGTCCTACGAGCAGTACTTC CASTTTPGGFPFMSYEQYF
. TRBJ2-7 . TRBV4-2 TGTGCCAGCAGCCAAGACCGCTGGAGGGTAGGCGAGCAGTACTTC CASSQDRWRVGEQYF
. TRBJ1-6 many TRBV20-1 TGCAGTGCTAGTCCCATCCGGGGGGTTTCACCCCTCCACTTT CSASPIRGVSPLHF
. TRBJ1-1 many TRBV27 TGTGCCAGCAGTGCCGAGGGTCCGGGGTTGGAAGCTTTCTTT CASSAEGPGLEAFF
TRBD2 TRBJ2-7 many TRBV27 TGTGCCAGCAGTTTTAGTAGAAGGGGAGGGTACGAGCAGTACTTC CASSFSRRGGYEQYF
. TRBJ2-3 few TRBV6-4 TGTGCCAGCAGTGCAGGGGGCACAGATACGCAGTATTTT CASSAGGTDTQYF
TRBD2 TRBJ2-1 . TRBV11-2 TGTGCCAGCAGCTTACTCATTAGCGGGAGGCCCTCCTACAATGAGCAGTTCTTC CASSLLISGRPSYNEQFF
. TRBJ1-1 many TRBV11-2 TGTGCCAGCAGCTCAGACACTGAAGCTTTCTTT CASSSDTEAFF
. TRBJ2-2 many TRBV5-1 TGCGCCAGCAGTGATGGCAGCTATACCGGGGAGCTGTTTTTT CASSDGSYTGELFF
. TRBJ2-1 many TRBV3-1 TGTGCCAGCAGCCAAGCCGGGGTAAATGGTGAGCAGTTCTTC CASSQAGVNGEQFF
TRBD1 TRBJ2-2 many TRBV7-9 TGTGCCAGCAGCTTAATGACAGGGGTCAGCGGGGAGCTGTTTTTT CASSLMTGVSGELFF
. TRBJ2-3 many TRBV20-1 TGCAGTGCTAAAGGGACGGGCAACGCAGATACGCAGTATTTT CSAKGTGNADTQYF
. TRBJ2-7 many TRBV11-2 TGTGCCAGCAGCTTAGAGGCAGAGAACTCCTACGAGCAGTACTTC CASSLEAENSYEQYF
TRBD1 TRBJ1-6 few TRBV28 TGTGCCAGCAGTTTAGCCGCGGGACAGGATAATTCACCCCTCCACTTT CASSLAAGQDNSPLHF
. TRBJ1-5 many TRBV5-1 TGCGCCAGCAGCTTGGAAACCGACGGAACCCAGCATTTT CASSLETDGTQHF
TRBD2 TRBJ2-1 many TRBV6-1 TGTGCCACTCAACGAGGGAGGGTAGGAGACAATGAGCAGTTCTTC CATQRGRVGDNEQFF
TRBD2 TRBJ2-1 many TRBV2 TGTGCCAGCAGGGACGTAGCGACTAGCGGGAGGGCTAATGAGCAGTTCTTC CASRDVATSGRANEQFF
. TRBJ2-1 many TRBV3-1 TGTGCCAGCAGCCAAGGTCCAAGGCCCAATGAGCAGTTCTTC CASSQGPRPNEQFF
TRBD1 TRBJ2-7 . TRBV18 TGTGCCAGCTCATCCGACAGGGGAGATGACGAGCAGTACTTC CASSSDRGDDEQYF
. TRBJ2-2 many TRBV5-1 TGCGCCAGCAGCTTGAAAACGGCTAAGGGGGCCGGGGAGCTGTTTTTT CASSLKTAKGAGELFF
. TRBJ1-5 . TRBV7-9 TGTGCCAGCAGTGAATCAAGGGGTCAGCCCCAGCATTTT CASSESRGQPQHF
TRBD1 TRBJ1-1 many TRBV15 TGTGCCACCAGCAGACCTGGGGACAGGGATGAAGCTTTCTTT CATSRPGDRDEAFF
TRBD1 TRBJ2-7 many TRBV6-1 TGTGCCAGCAGTCTCACAGGGGTCGAGCAGTACTTC CASSLTGVEQYF
. TRBJ1-4 many TRBV11-3 TGTGCCAGCAGCTCTGGGACTAATGAAAAACTGTTTTTT CASSSGTNEKLFF
. TRBJ2-7 . TRBV19 TGTGCCAGTAGTATAGGGTCAGACGGATACGAGCAGTACTTC CASSIGSDGYEQYF
. TRBJ2-7 many TRBV6-4 TGTGCCAGCAGTGAGGAGGGATCGGGGGAACACTTCTTC CASSEEGSGEHFF
. TRBJ1-1 . TRBV20-1 TGCAGTGCTAGAGATCGGGCAGGGAGGACTGAAGCTTTCTTT CSARDRAGRTEAFF
. TRBJ1-3 many TRBV6-1 TGTGCCAGCAGTGCCGGGACGGAGGGGAACACCATATATTTT CASSAGTEGNTIYF
TRBD2 TRBJ2-2 many TRBV11-1 TGTGCCAGCAGCCCCCAAGCGGGAGGGGAGACCGGGGAGCTGTTTTTT CASSPQAGGETGELFF
. TRBJ1-1 many TRBV3-1 TGTGCCAGCAGCCAACGGGTTACAAACACTGAAGCTTTCTTT CASSQRVTNTEAFF
TRBD2 TRBJ2-3 many TRBV30 TGTGCCTGGAGTCCCGGGACTAGCGTCAGAAGTTCGCAGTATTTT CAWSPGTSVRSSQYF
TRBD2 TRBJ2-3 once TRBV20-1 TGCAGTGCTAGTTTGGTGGCGGGAGGGCTGGCAGATACGCAGTATTTT CSASLVAGGLADTQYF
. TRBJ1-5 . TRBV20-1 TGCAGTGCTAGAGATTCTACAGTTAGCAATCAGCCCCAGCATTTT CSARDSTVSNQPQHF
. TRBJ2-7 many TRBV5-4 TGTGCCAGCAGCTTGTATTTGGGGGACGGACAGCTTTCCTACGAGCAGTACTTC CASSLYLGDGQLSYEQYF
. TRBJ1-2 many TRBV19 TGTGCCAGTAGTATACGTCCCAGGGAGGGTGGCTACACCTTC CASSIRPREGGYTF